The 32 T cell receptor beta chains presented below share a single source sample, sequenced in a study of technical replicates of blood from a handful of donors. The protocol was immunoSEQ multiplex PCR, while the TCRdb copy is restricted to in-frame clones and leaves out a portion. The table has more than 65,000 clones, 85% to 95% seen once. Specimen: T cells isolated from PBMCs. Source of these receptors: a human donor in good health.

This chain joins TRBV9 and TRBJ2-6; 11 bases agree with TRBD2. In germline, CDR1 is SGDLS, CDR2 YYNGEE. The V gene end was trimmed by 5 bases and the J gene end by 0 bases; junction bases not matched to a gene: 10. CDR3 size: 19 residues. In nucleotides, the CDR3 is TGTGCCAGCAGTCTTGCCCGACTAGCGGGGAGCTCTGGGGCCAACGTCCTGACTTTC. Encoded protein: CASSLARLAGSSGANVLTF.

This clone was seen once. The chain links TRBV29-1 to TRBJ2-7, with D hard to call. The CDR3 spans 11 residues. Trimming cost V 6 bases and J 0 bases, with 6 bases left between them. CDR1 is SQVTM, CDR2 ANQGSEA, per germline. This chain's CDR3 is CSVPGSYEQYF. CDR3 nucleotide sequence: TGCAGCGTGCCCGGCTCCTACGAGCAGTACTTC.

The J gene is TRBJ2-7, the V gene TRBV2; tentatively, D is TRBD1 (5 bases). CDR3 length: 10 amino acids. The V end was cut by 6 bases, the J end by 7 bases, with 7 bases between. Looked up from germline, CDR1 is SNHLY and CDR2 is FYNNEI. The CDR3 region has the DNA TGTGCCAGCAGGGCAGGGGAGCAGTACTTC. It codes for CASRAGEQYF.

The chain recombines TRBV25-1 with TRBJ1-3; no clear D gene. Germline CDR1 reads MGHDK; CDR2 reads SYGVNS. V lost 4 bases, J lost 0 bases, and 10 bases lay in between. The CDR3 is 15 amino acids. CDR3: CASSVDLFSGNTIYF. CDR3 nucleotide sequence: TGTGCCAGCAGTGTAGACTTATTCTCTGGAAACACCATATATTTT.

The CDR3 loop reads CASSTAGLAVSSYNEQFF. Here the CDR3 DNA reads TGTGCCAGTAGTACTGCGGGACTAGCGGTGAGCTCCTACAATGAGCAGTTCTTC. The chain uses TRBV19 and TRBJ2-1; 11 bases line up with TRBD2. The ends lost 4 bases at V and 0 bases at J; junction bases unmatched: 8. Germline V gene data show CDR1 as LNHDA and CDR2 as SQIVND (reference sequence). CDR3 length: 18 amino acids. Based on the CDR3 plus reference TRBV19 and TRBJ2-1, the full variable domain is DGGITQSPKYLFRKEGQNVTLSCEQNLNHDAMYWYRQDPGQGLRLIYYSQIVNDFQKGDIAEGYSVSREKKESFPLTVTSAQKNPTAFYLCASSTAGLAVSSYNEQFFGPGTRLTVL.

The chain joins TRBV30 to TRBJ1-1; D is perhaps TRBD1 (6 bases). Germline assignment: CDR1 GTSNPN and CDR2 SVGIG (reference sequence). The CDR3 runs 12 residues. The V end lost 2 bases, the J end lost 8 bases, and 12 bases lay between the germline ends. The DNA for the CDR3 is TGTGCCTGGAGTCCCCGCGGACAGGAAGCTTTCTTT. Protein: CAWSPRGQEAFF.

The table lists this clone with a few counts. The chain has TRBV5-4 and TRBJ1-4; the match to TRBD1 covers 9 bases. Germline V CDR1 and CDR2: SGHNT, YYREEE (reference sequence). The V segment lost 2 bases and the J segment 2 bases; nucleotides outside the gene matches: 7. This CDR3 contains 17 residues. This CDR3 reads CASSFWTGEGTNEKLFF. In DNA, the CDR3 is TGTGCCAGCAGCTTTTGGACAGGGGAAGGGACTAATGAAAAACTGTTTTTT. Based on the CDR3 plus reference TRBV5-4 and TRBJ1-4, the full variable domain is ETGVTQSPTHLIKTRGQQVTLRCSSQSGHNTVSWYQQALGQGPQFIFQYYREEENGRGNFPPRFSGLQFPNYSSELNVNALELDDSALYLCASSFWTGEGTNEKLFFGSGTQLSVL.

The CDR3 region has the DNA TGTGCCAGCAGCTCTAGGTTACTTGAGACCCAGTACTTC. The encoded protein is CASSSRLLETQYF. The rearrangement joins TRBV7-2 to TRBJ2-5; no definite D call. The germline V and J ends were trimmed by 4 bases and 5 bases, with 11 bases remaining between them. The germline CDR1 and CDR2 sequences are SGHTA and FQGNSA. The CDR3 totals 13 residues.

The CDR3 DNA is TGCGCCAGCAGCTTGAGGAGGGGCCAGGCCTACGAGCAGTACTTC. It specifies CASSLRRGQAYEQYF. This rearrangement joins TRBV5-1 to TRBJ2-7, with a weak D call TRBD2 (6 bases). V dropped 1 base and J dropped 2 bases, with 13 bases sitting between them. Germline-derived CDR1 and CDR2 are SGHRS and YFSETQ. This CDR3 spans 15 amino acids.

The rearrangement joins TRBV2 to TRBJ2-7; 7 bases align to TRBD2. The CDR3 is 16 amino acids. Germline CDR1 SNHLY, CDR2 FYNNEI. Trimming removed 0 bases from V and 2 bases from J; junction bases left unmatched: 7. CDR3 region: CASSEAGGKFTYEQYF. In DNA form, the CDR3 reads TGTGCCAGCAGTGAAGCGGGGGGGAAATTCACCTACGAGCAGTACTTC.

The rearrangement joins TRBV19 to TRBJ2-7, with TRBD1 as a possible D gene (5 bases). The V gene lost 4 bases and the J gene lost 2 bases, with 12 bases spanning the gap. Per the germline V gene, CDR1 is LNHDA and CDR2 is SQIVND (reference sequence). CDR3 length equals 14 residues. The CDR3 coding sequence is TGTGCCAGTAGTAGGGAAGAAGGGGCCTACGAGCAGTACTTC. This codes for CASSREEGAYEQYF.

The CDR3 is CASSLSPVDQPQHF. The CDR3 nucleotides read TGCGCCAGCAGCTTGTCACCGGTCGATCAGCCCCAGCATTTT. The chain couples TRBV5-1 to TRBJ1-5, with unresolved D. The length of the CDR3 is 14 residues. Trimming pared 1 base from V and 5 bases from J, leaving 10 bases between. Germline assignment: CDR1 SGHRS and CDR2 YFSETQ.

This clone was seen just once. This chain links TRBV14 with TRBJ2-7; a possible D gene is TRBD2 (5 bases). V gave up 0 bases and J gave up 4 bases, with 13 bases separating them. Germline assignment: CDR1 SGHDN and CDR2 FVKESK. CDR3 length equals 15 residues. In DNA form, the CDR3 reads TGTGCCAGCAGCCAAGACTTAGCGTTTCGTTACGAGCAGTACTTC. Its translation is CASSQDLAFRYEQYF.

This chain joins TRBV29-1 and TRBJ2-7; weak D call: TRBD1 (6 bases). The V gene lost 7 bases and the J gene lost 0 bases, with 22 bases spanning the gap. The CDR3 is 16 residues long. Germline V gene data show CDR1 as SQVTM and CDR2 as ANQGSEA. CDR3 sequence: CSATKYGQTSSYEQYF. The CDR3 nucleotides read TGCAGCGCCACGAAGTACGGACAGACGAGCTCCTACGAGCAGTACTTC.

Details on this clone: A read error may account for a junction end that differs from germline. The chain links TRBV29-1 to TRBJ1-4; no clear D gene. This CDR3 spans 14 amino acids. Germline V CDR1 and CDR2: SQVTM, ANQGSEA. CDR3 sequence: CSVEERATNEKLFF. The CDR3 bases are TGCAGCGTCGAAGAAAGAGCAACTAATGAAAAACTGTTTTTT.

The chain is built from TRBV6-1 and TRBJ2-2, with 9 bases matching TRBD2. CDR1 is MNHNS and CDR2 is SASEGT in the germline V gene. The CDR3 length is 15 residues. Trimming removed 5 bases from V and 0 bases from J; junction bases left unmatched: 1. The CDR3 DNA sequence: TGTGCCAGCAGTCTAGCGGGAACGAACACCGGGGAGCTGTTTTTT. It codes for CASSLAGTNTGELFF.

This rearrangement joins TRBV18 to TRBJ1-3, with 7 nucleotides matching TRBD1. The junction had 16 bases not matched to a gene; V was cut back by 0 bases and J by 2 bases. The CDR3 extends over 20 amino acids. CDR1 KGHSH and CDR2 LQKENI come from the germline V gene. In DNA, the CDR3 is TGTGCCAGCTCACCACCGGCAACCTTTAATACAGGGGCGCCTGGAAACACCATATATTTT. Amino acid sequence: CASSPPATFNTGAPGNTIYF.

This chain links TRBV9 with TRBJ2-2; 9 bases are a match to TRBD2. This CDR3 has 16 residues. Germline trimming cut 3 bases from V and 2 bases from J; bases unmatched to any gene: 5. Looked up from germline, CDR1 is SGDLS and CDR2 is YYNGEE. CDR3 sequence: CASSAYSGRNTGELFF. In DNA form, the CDR3 reads TGTGCCAGCAGCGCTTATAGCGGGAGAAACACCGGGGAGCTGTTTTTT.

The V and J genes are TRBV5-1 and TRBJ2-1, with a possible D match to TRBD2 (5 bases). This CDR3 comprises 13 residues. Germline values: CDR1 SGHRS, CDR2 YFSETQ. V was shortened by 0 bases and J by 7 bases, with 8 bases between the two germline ends. CDR3 sequence (DNA): TGCGCCAGCAGCTTGGAAGGGAGAAATGAGCAGTTCTTC. This codes for CASSLEGRNEQFF. Together with reference TRBV5-1 and TRBJ2-1, the CDR3 gives the full variable domain: KAGVTQTPRYLIKTRGQQVTLSCSPISGHRSVSWYQQTPGQGLQFLFEYFSETQRNKGNFPGRFSGRQFSNSRSEMNVSTLELGDSALYLCASSLEGRNEQFFGPGTRLTVL.

V and J are TRBV6-1 and TRBJ2-7; D perhaps matches TRBD1 (6 bases). The CDR3 loop spans 14 amino acids. From germline, CDR1 is MNHNS and CDR2 SASEGT. V lost 6 bases and J lost 0, with 12 bases in between. The CDR3 is CASSPGQNSYEQYF. CDR3 sequence (DNA): TGTGCCAGCAGCCCGGGACAAAACTCCTACGAGCAGTACTTC.

The chain employs TRBV10-3 and TRBJ2-7; a weak D match, TRBD2 (5 bases). There are 13 residues in the CDR3. In germline, CDR1 is ENHRY, CDR2 SYGVKD. Trimming shortened V by 1 base and J by 2 bases, and 6 bases separated the two germline ends. The DNA of the CDR3 is TGTGCCATCAGTGAGTTCGGGACCTACGAGCAGTACTTC. It translates to CAISEFGTYEQYF.

The chain couples TRBV28 to TRBJ2-7, with D perhaps TRBD2 (6 bases). Germline lookup yields CDR1 MDHEN and CDR2 SYDVKM. Trimming removed 7 bases from V and 3 bases from J, with 16 bases in between. The CDR3 is 14 residues long. The CDR3 DNA reads TGTGCCAGCACCATTACGGGGGAAAACTACGAGCAGTACTTC. Translation: CASTITGENYEQYF.

On this clone itself: In the same sample, other DNA sequences code for this CDR3. The V gene is TRBV6-5, the J gene TRBJ2-7, with a weak D call TRBD1 (5 bases). The CDR3 loop spans 12 amino acids. V lost 5 bases and J lost 4, with 9 bases in between. Germline lookup yields CDR1 MNHEY and CDR2 SVGAGI. The CDR3 nucleotides read TGTGCCAGCAGTCGCCAGGGTTACGAGCAGTACTTC. Its protein product is CASSRQGYEQYF.

J is TRBJ2-1 and V is TRBV19, with D perhaps matching TRBD2 (6 bases). This CDR3 comprises 19 residues. V lost 3 bases to trimming and J lost 1 base, with 22 bases between them. Looked up from germline, CDR1 is LNHDA and CDR2 is SQIVND (reference sequence). Here the CDR3 DNA reads TGTGCCAGTAGTATGGCCCATAGCGGAGACCCTTTTTCCTACAATGAGCAGTTCTTC. This gives the protein CASSMAHSGDPFSYNEQFF. The variable domain in full, completed from reference TRBV19 and TRBJ2-1, reads DGGITQSPKYLFRKEGQNVTLSCEQNLNHDAMYWYRQDPGQGLRLIYYSQIVNDFQKGDIAEGYSVSREKKESFPLTVTSAQKNPTAFYLCASSMAHSGDPFSYNEQFFGPGTRLTVL.

The chain links TRBV5-4 to TRBJ2-7, with a weak D call TRBD1 (5 bases). The CDR3 extends over 15 amino acids. Trimming left V 5 bases short and J 2 bases short, with 17 bases between. CDR1 SGHNT and CDR2 YYREEE come from the germline V gene (reference sequence). CDR3 sequence: CASSPTAPGTYEQYF. The CDR3, as DNA: TGTGCCAGCAGTCCGACAGCGCCCGGTACCTACGAGCAGTACTTC. The variable domain in full, completed from reference TRBV5-4 and TRBJ2-7, reads ETGVTQSPTHLIKTRGQQVTLRCSSQSGHNTVSWYQQALGQGPQFIFQYYREEENGRGNFPPRFSGLQFPNYSSELNVNALELDDSALYLCASSPTAPGTYEQYFGPGTRLTVT.

The chain uses TRBV10-1 and TRBJ2-7; 12 nucleotides line up with TRBD2. With V trimmed by 6 bases and J by 1 base, 10 bases remained unmatched. Germline V gene sequence: CDR1 WNHNN, CDR2 SYGVQD (reference sequence). This CDR3 contains 17 residues. In DNA, the CDR3 is TGCGCCAGCAGCCGGACTAGCGGGACGCAAACTTCCTACGAGCAGTACTTC. It is translated as CASSRTSGTQTSYEQYF.

The rearrangement joins TRBV11-3 to TRBJ1-1, with TRBD1 as a possible D gene (6 bases). V lost 4 bases, J lost 8 bases, and 8 bases lay in between. The CDR3 sequence is 11 residues long. Germline V gene lookup returns CDR1 SGHNT and CDR2 YENEEA. CDR3 residues: CASSSGQEAFF. The CDR3 DNA sequence: TGTGCCAGCAGCTCAGGACAGGAAGCTTTCTTT.

V is TRBV11-3 and J is TRBJ2-7, with D possibly matching TRBD1 (5 bases). The V gene's germline CDR1 is SGHNT and CDR2 YENEEA. CDR3 length: 15 residues. Trimming removed 1 base from V and 3 bases from J, with 13 bases in between. Written as DNA, the CDR3 is TGTGCCAGCAGCTTAGGGCCTCAGGACAACTACGAGCAGTACTTC. The encoded protein is CASSLGPQDNYEQYF.

CDR3 nucleotide sequence: TGTGCCAGCAGCCAACCCAGGGGGCTTACTGAAGCTTTCTTT. Its translation: CASSQPRGLTEAFF. J is TRBJ1-1 and V is TRBV16, with 8 bases aligning to TRBD1. CDR1 KGHSY and CDR2 FQNENV come from the germline V gene. Germline trimming cut 2 bases from V and 5 bases from J; bases unmatched to any gene: 4. The CDR3 is made up of 14 amino acids.

V usage is TRBV6-6 and J usage is TRBJ1-5; maybe TRBD1 (5 bases). This CDR3 is 15 amino acids long. Germline values: CDR1 MNHNY, CDR2 SVGAGI (reference sequence). Deletions cut 6 bases from V and 3 bases from J, with 15 bases between. The CDR3 DNA reads TGTGCCAGCAGCGCAGGGTCGGTAGACAATCAGCCCCAGCATTTT. This translates into CASSAGSVDNQPQHF.

V gene TRBV11-1 combines with J gene TRBJ2-7; D might be TRBD2 (6 bases). Trimming removed 4 bases at V and 9 bases at J, with 16 bases between. The germline V gene encodes CDR1 SGHAT and CDR2 FQDESV (reference sequence). This CDR3 contains 13 residues. In nucleotides, the CDR3 is TGTGCCAGCAGCTCTTGGGACTTCGGGGGGCAGTACTTC. It translates to CASSSWDFGGQYF.

This chain joins TRBV27 and TRBJ2-3; 10 bases are a match to TRBD2. From germline, CDR1 is MNHEY and CDR2 SMNVEV (reference sequence). V shed 6 bases and J 3 bases; nucleotides not matched to a gene: 12. This CDR3 contains 17 residues. The CDR3 is CASSSLLAGLRTDTQYF. The CDR3 DNA reads TGTGCCAGCAGCTCTTTACTAGCGGGATTGCGAACAGATACGCAGTATTTT.